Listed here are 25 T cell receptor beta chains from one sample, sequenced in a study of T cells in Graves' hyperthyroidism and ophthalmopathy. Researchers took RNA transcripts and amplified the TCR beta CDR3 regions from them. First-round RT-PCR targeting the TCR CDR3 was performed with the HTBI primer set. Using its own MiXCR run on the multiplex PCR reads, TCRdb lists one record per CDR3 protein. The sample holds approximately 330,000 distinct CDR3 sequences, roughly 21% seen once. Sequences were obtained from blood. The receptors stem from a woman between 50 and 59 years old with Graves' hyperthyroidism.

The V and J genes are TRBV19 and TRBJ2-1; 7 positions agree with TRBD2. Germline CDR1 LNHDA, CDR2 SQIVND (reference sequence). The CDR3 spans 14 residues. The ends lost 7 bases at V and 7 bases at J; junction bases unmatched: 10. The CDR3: CASISPGAGNEQFF. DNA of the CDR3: TGTGCCAGTATTTCGCCCGGAGCGGGGAATGAGCAGTTCTTC.

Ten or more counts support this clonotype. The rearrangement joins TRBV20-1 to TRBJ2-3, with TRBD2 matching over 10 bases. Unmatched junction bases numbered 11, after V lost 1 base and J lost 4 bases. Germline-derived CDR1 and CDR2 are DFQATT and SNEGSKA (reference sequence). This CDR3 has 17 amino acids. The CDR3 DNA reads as TGCAGTGCTAGAGGGGGTTCGGGACTAGCGTTATCAGATACGCAGTATTTT. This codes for CSARGGSGLALSDTQYF.

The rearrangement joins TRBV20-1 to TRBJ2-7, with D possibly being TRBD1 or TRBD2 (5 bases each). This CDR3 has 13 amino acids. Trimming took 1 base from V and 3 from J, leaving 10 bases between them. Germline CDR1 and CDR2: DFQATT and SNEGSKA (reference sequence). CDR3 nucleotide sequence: TGCAGTGCTAGAGGAGGGACCCTCTACGAGCAGTACTTC. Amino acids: CSARGGTLYEQYF.

The CDR3 is CASSEVLRTDTNYGYTF. The CDR3 coding sequence is TGTGCCAGCAGTGAAGTCCTTAGGACGGACACTAACTATGGCTACACCTTC. This rearrangement joins TRBV2 to TRBJ1-2; D perhaps matches TRBD1 (5 bases). The CDR3 has 17 residues. V was shortened by 1 base and J by 0 bases, with 15 bases between the two germline ends. Germline V lookup: CDR1 SNHLY, CDR2 FYNNEI. Together with reference TRBV2 and TRBJ1-2, the CDR3 gives the full variable domain: EPEVTQTPSHQVTQMGQEVILRCVPISNHLYFYWYRQILGQKVEFLVSFYNNEISEKSEIFDDQFSVERPDGSNFTLKIRSTKLEDSAMYFCASSEVLRTDTNYGYTFGSGTRLTVV.

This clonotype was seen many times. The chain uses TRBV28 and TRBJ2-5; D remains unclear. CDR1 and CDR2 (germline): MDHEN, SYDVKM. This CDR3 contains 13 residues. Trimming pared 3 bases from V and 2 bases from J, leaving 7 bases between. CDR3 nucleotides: TGTGCCAGCAGTTTTCGACCACAAGAGACCCAGTACTTC. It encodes CASSFRPQETQYF.

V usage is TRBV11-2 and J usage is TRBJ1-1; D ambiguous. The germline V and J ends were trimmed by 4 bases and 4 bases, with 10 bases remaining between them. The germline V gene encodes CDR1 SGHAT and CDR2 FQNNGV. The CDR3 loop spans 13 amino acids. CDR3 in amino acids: CASSSDRRTEAFF. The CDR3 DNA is TGTGCCAGCAGCTCTGACCGTCGCACTGAAGCTTTCTTT.

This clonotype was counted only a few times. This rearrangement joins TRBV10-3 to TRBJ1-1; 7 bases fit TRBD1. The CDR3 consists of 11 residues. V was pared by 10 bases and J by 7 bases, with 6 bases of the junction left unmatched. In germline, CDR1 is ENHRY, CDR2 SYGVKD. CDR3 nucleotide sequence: TGTGCCAGCGGACAGGCTCTTGAAGCTTTCTTT. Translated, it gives CASGQALEAFF.

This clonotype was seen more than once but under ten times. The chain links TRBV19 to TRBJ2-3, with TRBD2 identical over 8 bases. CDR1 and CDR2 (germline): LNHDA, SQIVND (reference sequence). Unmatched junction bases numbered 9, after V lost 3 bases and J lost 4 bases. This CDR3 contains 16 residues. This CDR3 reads CASSIPRGDGADTQYF. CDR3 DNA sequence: TGTGCCAGTAGTATCCCGCGGGGGGACGGCGCAGATACGCAGTATTTT.

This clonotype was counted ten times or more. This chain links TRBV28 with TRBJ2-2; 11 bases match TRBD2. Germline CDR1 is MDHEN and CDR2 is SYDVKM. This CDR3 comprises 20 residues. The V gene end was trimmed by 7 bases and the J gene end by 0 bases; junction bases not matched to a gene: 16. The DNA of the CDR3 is TGTGCCAGCACCACATCCTGGAGGCTAGCGGGAGGCGCGAACACCGGGGAGCTGTTTTTT. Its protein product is CASTTSWRLAGGANTGELFF.

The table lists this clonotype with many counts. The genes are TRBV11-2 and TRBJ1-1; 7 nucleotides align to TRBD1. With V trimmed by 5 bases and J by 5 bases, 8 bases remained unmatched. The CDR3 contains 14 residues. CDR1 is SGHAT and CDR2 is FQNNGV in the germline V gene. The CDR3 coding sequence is TGTGCCAGCAGCGCCGCAGGGGGGGTGACTGAAGCTTTCTTT. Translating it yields CASSAAGGVTEAFF.

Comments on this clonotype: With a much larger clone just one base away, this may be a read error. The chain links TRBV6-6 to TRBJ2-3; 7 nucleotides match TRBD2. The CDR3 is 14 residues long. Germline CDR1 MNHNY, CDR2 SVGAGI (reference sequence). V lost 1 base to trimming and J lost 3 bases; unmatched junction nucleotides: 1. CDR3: CASSYLGGTDTQYF. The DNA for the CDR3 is TGTGCCAGCAGTTACTTGGGGGGGACAGATACGCAGTATTTT.

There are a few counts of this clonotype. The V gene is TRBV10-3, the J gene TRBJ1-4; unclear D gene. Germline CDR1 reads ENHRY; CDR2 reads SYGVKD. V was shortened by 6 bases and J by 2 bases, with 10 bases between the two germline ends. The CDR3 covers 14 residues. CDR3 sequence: CAIRNTLTNEKLFF. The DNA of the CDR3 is TGTGCCATCAGGAACACACTGACTAATGAAAAACTGTTTTTT.

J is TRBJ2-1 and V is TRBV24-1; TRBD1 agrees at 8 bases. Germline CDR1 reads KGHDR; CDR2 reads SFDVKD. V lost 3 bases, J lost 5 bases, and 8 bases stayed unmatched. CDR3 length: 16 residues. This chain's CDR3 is CATSDPGGWGNNEQFF. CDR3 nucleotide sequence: TGTGCCACCAGTGATCCAGGGGGCTGGGGAAACAATGAGCAGTTCTTC.

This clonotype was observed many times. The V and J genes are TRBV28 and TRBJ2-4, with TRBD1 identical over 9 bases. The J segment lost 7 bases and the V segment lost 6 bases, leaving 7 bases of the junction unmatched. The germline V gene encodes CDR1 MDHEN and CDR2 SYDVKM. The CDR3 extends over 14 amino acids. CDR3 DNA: TGTGCCAGCAGGCCCGGGACAGGGTGGAACATTCAGTACTTC. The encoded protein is CASRPGTGWNIQYF.

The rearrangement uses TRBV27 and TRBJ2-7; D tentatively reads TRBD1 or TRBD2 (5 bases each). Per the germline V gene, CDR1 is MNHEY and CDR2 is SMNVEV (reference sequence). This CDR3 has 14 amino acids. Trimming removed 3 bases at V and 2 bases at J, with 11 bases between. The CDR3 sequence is CASSFRDGAYEQYF. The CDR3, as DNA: TGTGCCAGCAGTTTCCGGGACGGAGCCTACGAGCAGTACTTC.

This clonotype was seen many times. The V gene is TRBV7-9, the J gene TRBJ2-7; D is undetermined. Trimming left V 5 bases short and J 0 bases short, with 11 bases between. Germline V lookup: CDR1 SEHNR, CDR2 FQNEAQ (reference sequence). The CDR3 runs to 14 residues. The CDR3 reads CASSPSVYSYEQYF. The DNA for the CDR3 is TGTGCCAGCAGCCCCTCGGTCTACTCCTACGAGCAGTACTTC. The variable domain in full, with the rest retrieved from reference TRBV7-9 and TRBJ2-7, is DTGVSQNPRHKITKRGQNVTFRCDPISEHNRLYWYRQTLGQGPEFLTYFQNEAQLEKSRLLSDRFSAERPKGSFSTLEIQRTEQGDSAMYLCASSPSVYSYEQYFGPGTRLTVT.

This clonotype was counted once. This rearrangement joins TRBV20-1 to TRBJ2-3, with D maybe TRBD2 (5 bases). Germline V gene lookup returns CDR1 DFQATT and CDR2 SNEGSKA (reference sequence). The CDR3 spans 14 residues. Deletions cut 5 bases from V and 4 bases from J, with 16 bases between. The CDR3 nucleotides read TGCAGTGCTTCGGATGGACTGACTTCAGATACGCAGTATTTT. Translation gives CSASDGLTSDTQYF.

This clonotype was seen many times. DNA of the CDR3: TGTGCCAGCAGAAAGGATTATAGCAATCAGCCCCAGCATTTT. Protein: CASRKDYSNQPQHF. The chain employs TRBV27 and TRBJ1-5, with D hard to call. Between the trimmed V and J ends, which lost 6 bases and 0 bases, there was a span of 9 bases. The CDR3 length is 14 residues. Germline assignment: CDR1 MNHEY and CDR2 SMNVEV (reference sequence).

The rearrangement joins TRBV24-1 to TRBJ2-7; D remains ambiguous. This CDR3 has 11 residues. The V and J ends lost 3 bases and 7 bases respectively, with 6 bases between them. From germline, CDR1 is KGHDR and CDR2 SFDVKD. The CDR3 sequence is CATSDRAEQYF. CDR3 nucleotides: TGTGCCACCAGTGATAGGGCAGAGCAGTACTTC.

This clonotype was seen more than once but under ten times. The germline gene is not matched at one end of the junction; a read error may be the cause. The CDR3 sequence: CASSAKGRETHYF. The CDR3 region has the DNA TGCGCCAGCAGCGCGAAGGGGAGGGAGACCCATTACTTC. The V and J genes are TRBV5-1 and TRBJ2-5; TRBD2 matches 7 bases. The germline V gene encodes CDR1 SGHRS and CDR2 YFSETQ. The CDR3 covers 13 residues.

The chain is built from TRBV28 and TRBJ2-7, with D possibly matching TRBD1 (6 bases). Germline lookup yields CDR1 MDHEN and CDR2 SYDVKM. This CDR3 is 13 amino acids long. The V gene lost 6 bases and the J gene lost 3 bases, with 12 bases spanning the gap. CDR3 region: CASRKQGLYEQYF. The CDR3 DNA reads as TGTGCCAGCAGGAAACAGGGTCTCTACGAGCAGTACTTC.

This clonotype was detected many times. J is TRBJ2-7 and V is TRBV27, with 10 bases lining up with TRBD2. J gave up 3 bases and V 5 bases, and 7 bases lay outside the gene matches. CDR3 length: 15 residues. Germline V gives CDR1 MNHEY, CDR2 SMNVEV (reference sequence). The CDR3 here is CASSLKREGGYEQYF. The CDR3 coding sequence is TGTGCCAGCAGTCTAAAGCGGGAGGGCGGCTACGAGCAGTACTTC.

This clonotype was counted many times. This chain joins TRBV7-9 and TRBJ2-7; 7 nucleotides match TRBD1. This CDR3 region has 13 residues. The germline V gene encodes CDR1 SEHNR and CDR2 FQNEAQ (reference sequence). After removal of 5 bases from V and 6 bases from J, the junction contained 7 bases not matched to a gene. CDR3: CASSVTNRGEQYF. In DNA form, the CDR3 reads TGTGCCAGCAGCGTAACCAACAGGGGCGAGCAGTACTTC.

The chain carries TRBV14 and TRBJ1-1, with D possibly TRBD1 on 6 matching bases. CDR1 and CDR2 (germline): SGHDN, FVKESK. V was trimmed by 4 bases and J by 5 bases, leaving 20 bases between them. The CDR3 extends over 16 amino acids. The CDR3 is CASSLALGEGETEAFF. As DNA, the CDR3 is TGTGCCAGCAGCCTCGCTTTGGGGGAGGGGGAGACTGAAGCTTTCTTT. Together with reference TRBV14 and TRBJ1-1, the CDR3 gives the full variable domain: EAGVTQFPSHSVIEKGQTVTLRCDPISGHDNLYWYRRVMGKEIKFLLHFVKESKQDESGMPNNRFLAERTGGTYSTLKVQPAELEDSGVYFCASSLALGEGETEAFFGQGTRLTVV.

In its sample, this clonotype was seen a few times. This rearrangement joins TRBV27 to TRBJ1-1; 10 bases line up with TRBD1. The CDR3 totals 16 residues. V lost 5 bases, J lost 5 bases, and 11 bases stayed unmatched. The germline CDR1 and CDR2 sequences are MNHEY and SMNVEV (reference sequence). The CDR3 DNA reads TGTGCCAGCAGTGCCCAGGGGACAGGGGTTCGGACTGAAGCTTTCTTT. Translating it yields CASSAQGTGVRTEAFF.